These 17 T cell receptor beta chains originate from one sample sequenced in a study of blood T cell repertoires in COVID-19. Profiled with immunoSEQ multiplex PCR; TCRdb holds only in-frame clones, not every one. The sample records about 190,000 clones, around four fifths being singletons. The specimen was peripheral blood. Receptor source: an elderly woman with active or convalescent COVID-19.

This clone was seen a single time. The gene calls are TRBV19 and TRBJ1-2; D is possibly TRBD1 (6 bases). Trimming stripped 5 bases from V and 5 bases from J, with 18 bases between. There are 15 residues in the CDR3. The germline gives CDR1 LNHDA, CDR2 SQIVND (reference sequence). The CDR3 DNA reads as TGTGCCAGTAGTCTACACCCTACAGGGACGTATGGCTACACCTTC. Translation gives CASSLHPTGTYGYTF.

The chain has TRBV15 and TRBJ2-1, with D unresolved. The CDR3 is made up of 13 amino acids. Per the germline V gene, CDR1 is LNHNV and CDR2 is YYDKDF (reference sequence). The V end lost 5 bases, the J end lost 3 bases, and 8 bases lay between the germline ends. The CDR3 sequence: CATSERHYNEQFF. The CDR3 nucleotides read TGTGCCACCAGCGAAAGACACTACAATGAGCAGTTCTTC.

For this clone: The same CDR3 is also encoded by other DNA sequences in this sample. V usage is TRBV2 and J usage is TRBJ2-7; D not certain. The CDR3 is 11 residues long. The germline gives CDR1 SNHLY, CDR2 FYNNEI. V was trimmed by 6 bases and J by 3 bases, leaving 6 bases between them. The chain's CDR3 is CASSEYYEQYF. CDR3 DNA: TGTGCCAGCAGCGAGTACTACGAGCAGTACTTC. Full variable domain (outside the CDR3, taken from reference TRBV2 and TRBJ2-7): EPEVTQTPSHQVTQMGQEVILRCVPISNHLYFYWYRQILGQKVEFLVSFYNNEISEKSEIFDDQFSVERPDGSNFTLKIRSTKLEDSAMYFCASSEYYEQYFGPGTRLTVT.

This rearrangement joins TRBV7-9 to TRBJ2-7; 9 bases line up with TRBD1. Germline V gene sequence: CDR1 SEHNR, CDR2 FQNEAQ (reference sequence). CDR3 length equals 12 residues. Germline trimming cut 6 bases from V and 8 bases from J; bases unmatched to any gene: 5. The CDR3 DNA sequence: TGTGCCAGCAGTACCGACAGGGGGAAGCAGTACTTC. Encoded protein: CASSTDRGKQYF.

The V call is TRBV4-1, the J call TRBJ2-5, with D possibly being TRBD2 (7 bases). CDR1 is MGHRA and CDR2 is YSYEKL in the germline V gene. The CDR3 sequence is 15 residues long. V dropped 1 base and J dropped 3 bases, with 12 bases sitting between them. The CDR3 region has the DNA TGCGCCAGCAGCCAAGCGGGGGGCCGGGAAGAGACCCAGTACTTC. It specifies CASSQAGGREETQYF.

The J gene is TRBJ2-1, the V gene TRBV6-1, with D possibly being TRBD1 (5 bases). This CDR3 has 15 residues. V was clipped by 2 bases and J by 3 bases, with 11 bases between them. The V gene's germline CDR1 is MNHNS and CDR2 SASEGT. The chain's CDR3 is CASSEFQGVYNEQFF. DNA of the CDR3: TGTGCCAGCAGTGAATTTCAGGGTGTCTACAATGAGCAGTTCTTC.

The genes are TRBV5-1 and TRBJ2-3; D is ambiguous. The CDR3 length is 14 residues. V was pared by 0 bases and J by 4 bases, with 9 bases between. Germline loops: CDR1 SGHRS, CDR2 YFSETQ. CDR3 sequence reads: CASSLGQTADTQYF. The CDR3 coding sequence is TGCGCCAGCAGCTTGGGACAAACGGCAGATACGCAGTATTTT.

The V call is TRBV6-5, the J call TRBJ1-1; a possible D gene is TRBD1 (5 bases). The V gene lost 0 bases and the J gene lost 7 bases, with 15 bases spanning the gap. CDR3 length equals 15 residues. CDR1 MNHEY and CDR2 SVGAGI come from the germline V gene. CDR3 loop: CASSYSKVGEGEAFF. The CDR3 coding sequence is TGTGCCAGCAGTTACTCGAAAGTAGGGGAAGGTGAAGCTTTCTTT.

V and J are TRBV5-1 and TRBJ2-3; 8 bases match TRBD2. Germline lookup yields CDR1 SGHRS and CDR2 YFSETQ. V dropped 5 bases and J dropped 4; count of bases not matched to a gene: 6. The CDR3 loop spans 14 amino acids. CDR3 bases: TGCGCCAGCAGTGTCACGACTAGCGCAGATACGCAGTATTTT. The encoded protein is CASSVTTSADTQYF.

This clone was counted ten times or more. The chain has TRBV3-1 (or the pseudogene TRBV3-2) and TRBJ1-6; D gene uncertain. Trimming took off 1 base at V and 13 bases at J, with 20 bases between the two ends. The CDR3 runs 16 residues. CDR1 LGHDT and CDR2 YNNKEL come from the germline V gene (reference sequence). CDR3 in amino acids: CASSQGRLQTSFPLHF. The CDR3 DNA reads as TGTGCCAGCAGCCAAGGTCGGTTACAGACGTCTTTCCCCCTCCACTTT.

CDR3 protein: CASSQRGGAGEQFF. CDR3 in DNA: TGTGCCAGCAGCCAAAGGGGGGGAGCAGGTGAGCAGTTCTTC. This chain uses TRBV3-1 (or the pseudogene TRBV3-2) with TRBJ2-1; D is possibly TRBD2 (7 bases). V lost 2 bases, J lost 9 bases, and 14 bases lay in between. Looked up from germline, CDR1 is LGHDT and CDR2 is YNNKEL (reference sequence). This CDR3 has 14 amino acids.

The rearrangement joins TRBV6-4 to TRBJ1-1; D remains ambiguous. Trimming left V 2 bases short and J 5 bases short, with 6 bases between. Germline-derived CDR1 and CDR2 are MRHNA and SNTAGT. The CDR3 sequence is 12 residues long. The CDR3 protein is CASSDGGTEAFF. CDR3 bases: TGTGCCAGCAGTGACGGAGGAACTGAAGCTTTCTTT.

This chain joins TRBV10-1 and TRBJ2-3; TRBD1 is a possible D gene (6 bases). This CDR3 has 12 amino acids. The V gene's germline CDR1 is WNHNN and CDR2 SYGVQD (reference sequence). V was pared by 8 bases and J by 14 bases, with 20 bases between. The CDR3 coding sequence is TGCGCCAGCTCGACAGGTTTGAGCCTTCCGTATTTT. This translates into CASSTGLSLPYF.

This clone was detected once. At one end, the junction sequence differs from germline, possibly due to a read error. This chain links TRBV7-8 with TRBJ1-2; D gene unclear. The CDR3 is 12 amino acids. Looked up from germline, CDR1 is SGHVS and CDR2 is FQNEAQ. CDR3 in DNA: TGTGCCAGCAGCATATCAATCGTCCGGGGAGCCTTC. Translated, it gives CASSISIVRGAF. The variable domain in full, completed from reference TRBV7-8 and TRBJ1-2, reads GAGVSQSPRYKVAKRGQDVALRCDPISGHVSLFWYQQALGQGPEFLTYFQNEAQLDKSGLPSDRFFAERPEGSVSTLKIQRTQQEDSAVYLCASSISIVRGAFGSGTRLTVV.

The chain recombines TRBV6-2 or TRBV6-3 with TRBJ1-1, with a weak D call TRBD1 (5 bases). V was trimmed by 0 bases and J by 5 bases, leaving 16 bases between them. The CDR3 totals 16 residues. In germline, CDR1 is MNHEY, CDR2 SVGEGT. CDR3 in amino acids: CASSYSIRQGGTEAFF. DNA for the CDR3: TGTGCCAGCAGTTACTCGATCAGGCAGGGCGGAACTGAAGCTTTCTTT.

This clone appeared once. The chain couples TRBV5-1 to TRBJ1-4; D is ambiguous. The CDR3 loop spans 14 amino acids. Per germline, CDR1 SGHRS and CDR2 YFSETQ. V was shortened by 5 bases and J by 7 bases, with 15 bases between the two germline ends. The CDR3 protein is CASRLATVAEKLFF. Written as DNA, the CDR3 is TGCGCCAGCAGATTAGCAACGGTTGCTGAAAAACTGTTTTTT.

The chain combines TRBV24-1 with TRBJ2-1; 15 positions agree with TRBD2. This CDR3 has 16 residues. Germline-derived CDR1 and CDR2 are KGHDR and SFDVKD. The junction had 6 bases not matched to a gene; V was cut back by 3 bases and J by 10 bases. In DNA, the CDR3 is TGTGCCACCAGTGATATAGGACTAGCGGGGGGGCTGGAGCAGTTCTTC. It translates to CATSDIGLAGGLEQFF.